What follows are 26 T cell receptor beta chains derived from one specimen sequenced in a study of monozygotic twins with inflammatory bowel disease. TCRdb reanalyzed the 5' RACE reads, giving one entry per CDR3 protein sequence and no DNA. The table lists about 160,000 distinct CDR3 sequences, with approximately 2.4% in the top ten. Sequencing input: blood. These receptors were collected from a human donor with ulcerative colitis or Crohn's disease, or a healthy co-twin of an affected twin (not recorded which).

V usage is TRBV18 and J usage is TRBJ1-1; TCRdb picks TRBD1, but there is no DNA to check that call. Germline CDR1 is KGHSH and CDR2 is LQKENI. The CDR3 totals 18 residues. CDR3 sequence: CASSRSGRWETGGTEAFF.

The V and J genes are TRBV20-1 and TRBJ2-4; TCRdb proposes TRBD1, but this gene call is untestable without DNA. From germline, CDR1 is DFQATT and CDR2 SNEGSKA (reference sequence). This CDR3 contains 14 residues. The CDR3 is CSAHTPGARNIQYF.

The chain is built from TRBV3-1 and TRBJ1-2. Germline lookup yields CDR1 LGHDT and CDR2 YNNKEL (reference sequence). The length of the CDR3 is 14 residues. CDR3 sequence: CASSQGSRDYGYTF. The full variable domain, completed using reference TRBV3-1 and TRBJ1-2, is DTAVSQTPKYLVTQMGNDKSIKCEQNLGHDTMYWYKQDSKKFLKIMFSYNNKELIINETVPNRFSPKSPDKAHLNLHINSLELGDSAVYFCASSQGSRDYGYTFGSGTRLTVV.

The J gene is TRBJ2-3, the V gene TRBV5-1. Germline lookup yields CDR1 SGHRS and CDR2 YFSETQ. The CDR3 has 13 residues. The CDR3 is CASRMDRTDTQYF.

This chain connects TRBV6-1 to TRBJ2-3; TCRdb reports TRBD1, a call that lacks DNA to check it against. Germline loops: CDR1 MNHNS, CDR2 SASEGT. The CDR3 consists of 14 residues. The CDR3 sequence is CASMSGGATDTQYF.

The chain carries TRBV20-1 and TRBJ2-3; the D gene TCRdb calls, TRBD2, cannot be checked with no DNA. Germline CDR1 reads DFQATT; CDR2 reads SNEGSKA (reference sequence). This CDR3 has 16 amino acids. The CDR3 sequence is CSASAGGHSSTDTQYF.

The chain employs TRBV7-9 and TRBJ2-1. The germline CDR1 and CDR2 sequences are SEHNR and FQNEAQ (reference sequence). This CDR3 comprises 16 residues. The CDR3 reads CASSLARGSSYNEQFF.

CDR3: CSARDLLYEQYF. The chain is built from TRBV20-1 and TRBJ2-7. Germline CDR1 is DFQATT and CDR2 is SNEGSKA (reference sequence). CDR3 length: 12 amino acids.

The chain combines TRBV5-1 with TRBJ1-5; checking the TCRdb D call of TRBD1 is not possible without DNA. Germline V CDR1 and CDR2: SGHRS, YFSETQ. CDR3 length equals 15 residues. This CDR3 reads CASSPIPGTNQPQHF.

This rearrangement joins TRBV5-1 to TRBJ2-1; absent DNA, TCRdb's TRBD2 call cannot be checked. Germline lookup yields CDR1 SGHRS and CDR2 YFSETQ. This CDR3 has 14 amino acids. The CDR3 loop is CASRLAGAFNEQFF. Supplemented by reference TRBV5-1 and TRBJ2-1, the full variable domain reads KAGVTQTPRYLIKTRGQQVTLSCSPISGHRSVSWYQQTPGQGLQFLFEYFSETQRNKGNFPGRFSGRQFSNSRSEMNVSTLELGDSALYLCASRLAGAFNEQFFGPGTRLTVL.

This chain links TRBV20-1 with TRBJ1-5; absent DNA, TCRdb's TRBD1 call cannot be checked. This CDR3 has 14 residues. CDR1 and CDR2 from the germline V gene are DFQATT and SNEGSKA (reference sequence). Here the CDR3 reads CSARGERGNQPQHF.

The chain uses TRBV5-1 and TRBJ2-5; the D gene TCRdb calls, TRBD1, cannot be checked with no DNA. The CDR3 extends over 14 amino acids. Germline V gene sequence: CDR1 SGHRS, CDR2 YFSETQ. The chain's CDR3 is CASSPGANQETQYF.

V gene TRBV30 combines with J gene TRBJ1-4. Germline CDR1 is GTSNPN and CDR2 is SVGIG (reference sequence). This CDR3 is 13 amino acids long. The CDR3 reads CAWGGWAAEKLFF.

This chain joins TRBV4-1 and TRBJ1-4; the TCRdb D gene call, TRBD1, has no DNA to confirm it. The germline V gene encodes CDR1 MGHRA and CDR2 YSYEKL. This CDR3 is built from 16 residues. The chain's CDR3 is CASSQEGLGQSEKLFF.

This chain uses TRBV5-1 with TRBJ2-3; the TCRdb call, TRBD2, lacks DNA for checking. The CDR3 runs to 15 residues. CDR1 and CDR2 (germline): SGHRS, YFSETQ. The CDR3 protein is CASSLGTSGGDTQYF.

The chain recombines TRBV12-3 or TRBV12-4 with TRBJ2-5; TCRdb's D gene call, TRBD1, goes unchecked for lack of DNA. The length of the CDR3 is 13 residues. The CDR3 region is CASSWGAPETQYF.

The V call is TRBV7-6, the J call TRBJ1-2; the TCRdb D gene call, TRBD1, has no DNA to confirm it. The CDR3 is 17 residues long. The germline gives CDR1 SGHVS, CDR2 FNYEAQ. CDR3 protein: CASSSRPGTNSNYGYTF.

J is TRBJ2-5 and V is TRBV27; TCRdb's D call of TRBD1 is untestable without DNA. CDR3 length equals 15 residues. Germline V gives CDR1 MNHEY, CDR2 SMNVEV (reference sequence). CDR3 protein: CASSQGIQGAETQYF.

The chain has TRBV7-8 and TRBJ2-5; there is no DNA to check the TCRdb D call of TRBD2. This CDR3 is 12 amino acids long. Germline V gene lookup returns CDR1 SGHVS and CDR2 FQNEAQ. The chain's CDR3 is CASSWGEGSQYF. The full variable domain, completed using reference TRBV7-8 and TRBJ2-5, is GAGVSQSPRYKVAKRGQDVALRCDPISGHVSLFWYQQALGQGPEFLTYFQNEAQLDKSGLPSDRFFAERPEGSVSTLKIQRTQQEDSAVYLCASSWGEGSQYFGPGTRLLVL.

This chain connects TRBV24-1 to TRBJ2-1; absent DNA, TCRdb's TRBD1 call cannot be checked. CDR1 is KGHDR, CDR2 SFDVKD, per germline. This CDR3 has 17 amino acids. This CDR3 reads CATSVLKPGQGFNEQFF.

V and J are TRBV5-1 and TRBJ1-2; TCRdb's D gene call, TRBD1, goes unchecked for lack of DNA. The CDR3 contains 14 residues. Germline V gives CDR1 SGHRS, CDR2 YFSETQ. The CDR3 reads CASSEGGSNYGYTF.

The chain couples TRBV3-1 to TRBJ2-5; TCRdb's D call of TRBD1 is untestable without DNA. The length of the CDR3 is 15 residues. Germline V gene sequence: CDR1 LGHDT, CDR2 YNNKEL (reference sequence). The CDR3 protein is CASSPFGGGEETQYF.

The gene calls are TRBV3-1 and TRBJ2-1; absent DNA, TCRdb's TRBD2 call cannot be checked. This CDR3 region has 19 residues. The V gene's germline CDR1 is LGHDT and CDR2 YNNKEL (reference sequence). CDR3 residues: CASSPRLAGGQSSYNEQFF.

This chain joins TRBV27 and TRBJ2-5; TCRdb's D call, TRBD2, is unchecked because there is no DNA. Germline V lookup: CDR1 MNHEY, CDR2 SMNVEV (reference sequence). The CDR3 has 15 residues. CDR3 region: CASRASGGIQETQYF.

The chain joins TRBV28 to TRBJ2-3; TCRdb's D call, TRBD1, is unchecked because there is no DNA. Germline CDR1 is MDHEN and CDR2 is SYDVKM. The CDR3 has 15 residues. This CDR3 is CASSRTGGRVDTQYF.

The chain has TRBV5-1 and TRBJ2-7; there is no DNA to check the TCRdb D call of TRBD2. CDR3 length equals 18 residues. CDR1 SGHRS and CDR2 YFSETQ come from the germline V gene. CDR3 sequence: CASSPDGTSGGYSYEQYF. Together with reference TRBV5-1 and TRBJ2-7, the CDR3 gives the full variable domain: KAGVTQTPRYLIKTRGQQVTLSCSPISGHRSVSWYQQTPGQGLQFLFEYFSETQRNKGNFPGRFSGRQFSNSRSEMNVSTLELGDSALYLCASSPDGTSGGYSYEQYFGPGTRLTVT.